This TCR beta chain was sequenced in a study of CD8 T cells in ankylosing spondylitis. This clonotype was observed a few times. Trimming took off 7 bases at V and 4 bases at J, with 14 bases between the two ends. The CDR3 is 14 amino acids. The germline CDR1 and CDR2 sequences are SGHRS and YFSETQ. MiXCR was run by TCRdb on the 5' RACE reads, yielding one entry per CDR3 protein. The sample holds about 130,000 distinct CDR3 sequences; 12% to 15% are singletons and the top ten take around 3%. The sequenced sample was blood, either unsorted or a sorted T cell fraction (not recorded which). The V and J genes are TRBV5-1 and TRBJ2-2, with no clear D. This receptor was identified in a female donor with ankylosing spondylitis or in good health (not recorded which). The CDR3 nucleotides are TGCGCCAGCGCCCCCGACGGTATCACCGGGGAGCTGTTTTTT. Its translation is CASAPDGITGELFF. Full variable domain (remainder filled in from reference TRBV5-1 and TRBJ2-2): KAGVTQTPRYLIKTRGQQVTLSCSPISGHRSVSWYQQTPGQGLQFLFEYFSETQRNKGNFPGRFSGRQFSNSRSEMNVSTLELGDSALYLCASAPDGITGELFFGEGSRLTVL.